The 24 T cell receptor beta chains in this list originate from one sample, sequenced in a study of T cell responses to AZD1222 COVID-19 vaccine. Libraries were prepared by immunoSEQ multiplex PCR; TCRdb keeps only in-frame clonotypes and omits some of them. This table has roughly 150,000 clones, 91% appearing once. The sample consisted of peripheral blood, taken on day 0 of AZD1222 vaccination. The receptors come from an adult in good health.

The J gene is TRBJ1-1, the V gene TRBV15; D perhaps matches TRBD1 (5 bases). V was cut by 0 bases and J by 8 bases, with 22 bases left in between. The germline V gene has CDR1 LNHNV and CDR2 YYDKDF (reference sequence). The CDR3 has 17 residues. CDR3 in amino acids: CATSRDTLKKTEPEAFF. The CDR3 DNA sequence: TGTGCCACCAGCAGAGATACCTTAAAGAAGACAGAACCGGAAGCTTTCTTT.

The V and J genes are TRBV29-1 and TRBJ1-1, with 7 positions matching TRBD1. CDR3 length equals 10 residues. Germline lookup yields CDR1 SQVTM and CDR2 ANQGSEA. V shed 4 bases, J shed 10 bases, and the junction held 3 bases outside the gene matches. The CDR3 nucleotides are TGCAGCGTTGGGGGGACAGCAGCTTTCTTT. It yields the protein CSVGGTAAFF. Using reference TRBV29-1 and TRBJ1-1 for the parts outside the CDR3, the full variable domain is SAVISQKPSRDICQRGTSLTIQCQVDSQVTMMFWYRQQPGQSLTLIATANQGSEATYESGFVIDKFPISRPNLTFSTLTVSNMSPEDSSIYLCSVGGTAAFFGQGTRLTVV.

The chain couples TRBV7-9 to TRBJ2-3; the match to TRBD2 covers 12 bases. V shed 4 bases, J shed 1 base, and the junction held 0 bases outside the gene matches. This CDR3 has 15 residues. Germline-derived CDR1 and CDR2 are SEHNR and FQNEAQ (reference sequence). CDR3 coding DNA: TGTGCCAGCAGCTGGACTAGCGGGGGCACAGATACGCAGTATTTT. Translating gives CASSWTSGGTDTQYF.

The V call is TRBV28, the J call TRBJ1-6; D is unclear. CDR3 length equals 18 residues. Germline lookup yields CDR1 MDHEN and CDR2 SYDVKM. Between the trimmed V and J ends, which lost 7 bases and 0 bases, there was a span of 19 bases. The CDR3 region has the DNA TGTGCCAGCATCCACCTCCGAACGCGGGACTCCTATAATTCACCCCTCCACTTT. As protein: CASIHLRTRDSYNSPLHF.

This clone was seen once. V usage is TRBV7-9 and J usage is TRBJ2-1, with D possibly matching TRBD1 (6 bases). The V gene's germline CDR1 is SEHNR and CDR2 FQNEAQ (reference sequence). Between the trimmed V and J ends, which lost 6 bases and 7 bases, there was a span of 28 bases. The CDR3 spans 18 residues. CDR3 in amino acids: CASSGWNFRGKGRNEQFF. Here the CDR3 DNA reads TGTGCCAGCAGTGGGTGGAACTTCAGGGGAAAGGGTAGGAATGAGCAGTTCTTC.

The chain recombines TRBV7-9 with TRBJ1-6; D uncertain. The CDR3 sequence is 11 residues long. V lost 5 bases and J 8 bases, leaving 4 bases between the germline ends. Germline CDR1 reads SEHNR; CDR2 reads FQNEAQ (reference sequence). CDR3 protein: CASSPDSPLHF. The CDR3 nucleotides read TGTGCCAGCAGCCCCGATTCACCCCTCCACTTT.

The chain employs TRBV24-1 and TRBJ1-2; TRBD1 matches at 8 bases. V shed 3 bases and J 7 bases; nucleotides not matched to a gene: 9. CDR1 and CDR2 from the germline V gene are KGHDR and SFDVKD. This CDR3 has 15 amino acids. The CDR3 coding sequence is TGTGCCACCAGTGATCGGGCAGGGGGCTTCGGTGGCTACACCTTC. Its translation is CATSDRAGGFGGYTF.

The V call is TRBV19, the J call TRBJ1-2; D may be TRBD1 (6 bases). V was trimmed by 7 bases and J by 1 base, leaving 13 bases between them. This CDR3 comprises 14 residues. CDR1 and CDR2 (germline): LNHDA, SQIVND (reference sequence). The CDR3 here is CASKSPRGNYGYTF. CDR3 bases: TGTGCCAGTAAAAGTCCCAGGGGTAACTATGGCTACACCTTC.

This clone was seen only once. The gene calls are TRBV10-1 and TRBJ2-7, with 10 nucleotides matching TRBD2. Germline loops: CDR1 WNHNN, CDR2 SYGVQD (reference sequence). The CDR3 consists of 14 residues. The ends lost 5 bases at V and 7 bases at J; junction bases unmatched: 8. CDR3 amino acids: CASSPSGGPAEQYF. The CDR3 nucleotides read TGCGCCAGCAGTCCTAGCGGGGGTCCCGCGGAGCAGTACTTC.

The genes are TRBV19 and TRBJ2-7, with D possibly matching TRBD1 (5 bases). The CDR3 consists of 13 residues. The germline gives CDR1 LNHDA, CDR2 SQIVND (reference sequence). Trimming took 5 bases from V and 3 from J, leaving 11 bases between them. CDR3 bases: TGTGCCAGTAGTGCACCAGGGTACTACGAGCAGTACTTC. This translates into CASSAPGYYEQYF.

The chain recombines TRBV11-2 with TRBJ2-2; 8 bases align to TRBD2. The V and J ends lost 11 bases and 1 base, in that order; junction bases with no gene match: 0. The CDR3 consists of 12 residues. Germline V lookup: CDR1 SGHAT, CDR2 FQNNGV. CDR3 protein: CARGGNTGELFF. For the CDR3, the DNA is TGTGCCCGGGGGGGGAACACCGGGGAGCTGTTTTTT.

The J gene is TRBJ1-4, the V gene TRBV30; D ambiguous. With 2 bases removed from V and 7 bases from J, the gap between germline ends came to 8 bases. Looked up from germline, CDR1 is GTSNPN and CDR2 is SVGIG (reference sequence). The CDR3 totals 12 residues. For the CDR3, the DNA is TGTGCCTGGAGTCGGTTTGGTGAAAAACTGTTTTTT. Translated: CAWSRFGEKLFF.

The rearrangement links TRBV10-2 to TRBJ2-1, with 10 bases lining up with TRBD1. This CDR3 contains 16 residues. Trimming at V came to 4 bases and at J to 6 bases, leaving 9 bases not matched to a gene. CDR1 is WSHSY, CDR2 SAAADI, per germline. As DNA, the CDR3 is TGCGCCAGCAGTGGGACGCGGGACAGGGGTACCAATGAGCAGTTCTTC. Amino acid sequence: CASSGTRDRGTNEQFF.

This clone came up a few times. The chain carries TRBV19 and TRBJ2-7; D possibly corresponds to TRBD1 (6 bases). The CDR3 spans 15 residues. Germline CDR1 is LNHDA and CDR2 is SQIVND (reference sequence). Trimming left V 1 base short and J 2 bases short, with 12 bases between. CDR3 nucleotides: TGTGCCAGTAGTATAGCCGACAGGCTGACCTACGAGCAGTACTTC. Translating it yields CASSIADRLTYEQYF.

This rearrangement joins TRBV28 to TRBJ1-2; no reliable D call. V was pared by 7 bases and J by 4 bases, with 13 bases between. The V gene's germline CDR1 is MDHEN and CDR2 SYDVKM. The CDR3 totals 13 residues. The DNA of the CDR3 is TGTGCCAGCAACGGCAGAAACCTCTATGGCTACACCTTC. Its protein is CASNGRNLYGYTF.

The V and J genes are TRBV2 and TRBJ2-5, with 16 bases aligning to TRBD2. Germline lookup yields CDR1 SNHLY and CDR2 FYNNEI. Trimming took 4 bases from V and 5 from J; bases not matched to a gene: 13. The CDR3 extends over 19 amino acids. CDR3 in amino acids: CASSGSGTSGGGEEETQYF. Written as DNA, the CDR3 is TGTGCCAGCAGTGGATCCGGGACTAGCGGGGGGGGCGAGGAGGAGACCCAGTACTTC.

The chain combines TRBV5-3 with TRBJ2-6; D call uncertain. TRBV5-3 is annotated as an ORF whose role is uncertain. This CDR3 is built from 16 residues. Trimming stripped 2 bases from V and 0 bases from J, with 9 bases between. This chain's CDR3 is CARSLPRSSGANVLTF. The CDR3 DNA follows: TGTGCCAGAAGCTTACCACGGAGCTCTGGGGCCAACGTCCTGACTTTC.

The V call is TRBV15, the J call TRBJ2-5; D is uncertain. Per the germline V gene, CDR1 is LNHNV and CDR2 is YYDKDF (reference sequence). CDR3 length: 13 amino acids. V gave up 2 bases and J gave up 5 bases, with 9 bases separating them. This CDR3 reads CATSRLEPETQYF. DNA for the CDR3: TGTGCCACCAGCAGACTTGAACCGGAGACCCAGTACTTC.

This sequence joins TRBV2 and TRBJ2-1, with D perhaps TRBD2 (6 bases). Germline V gene data show CDR1 as SNHLY and CDR2 as FYNNEI. V was pared by 4 bases and J by 2 bases, with 9 bases between. CDR3 length equals 14 residues. The CDR3 spells CASSGQRAYNEQFF. CDR3 DNA sequence: TGTGCCAGCAGTGGGCAGCGGGCCTACAATGAGCAGTTCTTC.

The rearrangement uses TRBV27 and TRBJ1-2; D possibly corresponds to TRBD1 (6 bases). CDR1 MNHEY and CDR2 SMNVEV come from the germline V gene (reference sequence). With 3 bases removed from V and 7 bases from J, the gap between germline ends came to 18 bases. This CDR3 comprises 15 residues. The CDR3 region is CASSFKGGGDVGYTF. The CDR3, as DNA: TGTGCCAGCAGTTTTAAGGGGGGGGGCGATGTTGGCTACACCTTC.

This clone came up once. The chain recombines TRBV19 with TRBJ1-2; D is perhaps TRBD1 (6 bases). From germline, CDR1 is LNHDA and CDR2 SQIVND (reference sequence). The V end was cut by 4 bases, the J end by 7 bases, with 10 bases between. This CDR3 region has 12 residues. CDR3 in amino acids: CASSNDRFGYTF. CDR3 coding DNA: TGTGCCAGTAGTAACGACAGGTTTGGCTACACCTTC.

V usage is TRBV6-6 and J usage is TRBJ2-7, with D possibly being TRBD1 (6 bases). The germline V and J ends were trimmed by 5 bases and 0 bases, with 20 bases remaining between them. Germline V gives CDR1 MNHNY, CDR2 SVGAGI (reference sequence). The CDR3 runs 17 residues. The CDR3 spells CASSRGTGQHSSYEQYF. The CDR3 DNA is TGTGCCAGCAGTCGGGGAACAGGACAGCACTCCTCCTACGAGCAGTACTTC.

This clone was counted once. This sequence joins TRBV5-4 and TRBJ1-2; TRBD1 agrees at 8 bases. V shed 0 bases and J 7 bases; nucleotides not matched to a gene: 8. Germline lookup yields CDR1 SGHNT and CDR2 YYREEE (reference sequence). The CDR3 totals 15 residues. The DNA for the CDR3 is TGTGCCAGCAGCTTGGCTTCAGGACAGGGTACTGGCTACACCTTC. Encoded protein: CASSLASGQGTGYTF. Using reference TRBV5-4 and TRBJ1-2 for the parts outside the CDR3, the full variable domain is ETGVTQSPTHLIKTRGQQVTLRCSSQSGHNTVSWYQQALGQGPQFIFQYYREEENGRGNFPPRFSGLQFPNYSSELNVNALELDDSALYLCASSLASGQGTGYTFGSGTRLTVV.

J is TRBJ2-5 and V is TRBV6-4; 8 nucleotides agree with TRBD1. The CDR3 is made up of 15 amino acids. The V gene end was trimmed by 4 bases and the J gene end by 5 bases; junction bases not matched to a gene: 9. Germline V gene sequence: CDR1 MRHNA, CDR2 SNTAGT. The DNA of the CDR3 is TGTGCCAGCAGTGTGGAGGCAGGGGGCTACGAGACCCAGTACTTC. It yields the protein CASSVEAGGYETQYF.